This TCR beta chain was profiled in a study of blood T cell repertoires in COVID-19 (dated by TCRdb to 2018 to 2020). Some background on the complete study: Samples from collaborators originated in the United States, Italy and Spain and spanned both the acute and convalescent phases of COVID-19. Deeply sampled blood TCRbeta repertoires from subjects exposed to, actively infected with, or recovered from COVID-19 were included in the dataset. The prospective study material was composed of cDNA or gDNA derived from T cells, B-cell-depleted T cells, or PBMCs. The samples were drawn from the first 160 participants of the ongoing ImmuneRACE study and from over 950 subjects provided by 6 global collaborators. The repertoires were made available in a free public database intended to serve as a resource for research on the immune response to SARS-CoV-2. Where available, HLA class I and class II types were obtained from metadata supplied by the sample provider rather than from assay-based typing. The sample metadata nearly always contained a de-identified subject ID, COVID-19 status, age in years and sex. Beyond this particular receptor, the publication reports: How much clinical and demographic metadata was included differed by source and by participant, and the metadata was provided uncurated.

Points on this clone: Its binding antigen is unknown. Base quality data are lacking; no much larger clone is found one base away.

TCRbeta CDR3 regions were amplified from genomic DNA using the immunoSEQ Assay, a bias-controlled multiplex PCR. The study's own analysis went as follows. The number of nucleated cells in each sample was estimated from the amplification of reference gene primers within the assay. Sequence reads were collapsed and filtered to measure the absolute abundance of every unique TCRbeta CDR3 rearrangement. For each sample, productive Simpson clonality was calculated by taking the square root of Simpson's diversity index across productive rearrangements. This immuneACCESS table, as held by TCRdb, lists in-frame sequences with V and J called but not all clones. Of the missing ones, under half trace to an unresolved V gene in checked studies; the others have no known cause. V and J calls and clone size are as listed in that table; D and trimming were resolved from the DNA. Here the sample has 65,000 to 95,000 clones; approximately 82% occur a single time. More than 20% of the sample rests with the top ten.

The junction shows trimming of 2 bases on V and 6 bases on J, and the gene matches do not reach 4 bases of it. Counted from cysteine to phenylalanine, this CDR3 has 14 amino acids. The entry retains the CDR3 DNA only, 42 bases that are in frame from base 1. Per the germline V gene, SNHLY is the CDR1 and FYNNEI is the CDR2. Each collaborating institution followed its own protocols to collect whole blood in K2EDTA tubes. Collaborator samples were shipped for TCRbeta analysis as frozen whole blood, isolated PBMCs, or DNA extracted from either sample type. The chain couples TRBV2 to TRBJ1-5, with 7 junctional bases fitting TRBD1. This clonotype was sampled from a woman in her forties or fifties with acute or convalescent COVID-19. The source material was peripheral blood. The CDR3 region: CASSEWDSVQPQHF. The DNA sequence is given as TGTGCCAGCAGTGAATGGGACAGCGTTCAGCCCCAGCATTTT.